This TCR beta chain was captured by sequencing in a study of T cell responses to AZD1222 COVID-19 vaccine. Study results and caveats: Across the whole spike, CD4 TCRs peaked at regions 160-218 and 743-854. Among the donors, most were white British and more were female, and clonal diversity was possibly underestimated. Repertoires were sampled only after the peak T cell response. Spike-specific TCR breadth and depth grew following two AZD1222 doses.

Data came from immunoSEQ multiplex PCR; TCRdb stores just in-frame clones and leaves some out. The data contain about 120,000 clones, about 91% of them seen just once; the ten biggest clones take up approximately 10%. For this clone: Its matching antigen is unknown.

This CDR3 comprises 15 residues. Deletions cut 5 bases from V and 1 base from J, with 14 bases between. Germline V CDR1 and CDR2: LNHDA, SQIVND (reference sequence). The sample here was peripheral blood, taken on day 0 of AZD1222 vaccination. This sequence originates from an adult in good health. This sequence joins TRBV19 and TRBJ1-1; no firm D call. Here the CDR3 reads CASSVGYLGNTEAFF. DNA of the CDR3: TGTGCCAGTAGTGTGGGGTACCTTGGGAACACTGAAGCTTTCTTT.